This T cell receptor beta chain was observed in a study of blood T cells in healthy people across ages. Alongside a J-beta primer mix, a sample-barcoded 5' primer served in a second PCR lasting roughly 7 to 11 cycles. TCRdb re-analysed the 5' RACE reads in MiXCR, keeping a single row per CDR3 protein. This repertoire shows over 1,300,000 distinct CDR3 sequences, roughly 64% found once; its top ten account for 6.5% to 8.5%. Findings and limits, study-wide: Expanded clonotype changes were possibly confounded by unknown donor CMV status.

Trimming left V 0 bases short and J 7 bases short, with 10 bases between. Germline CDR1 is MGHRA and CDR2 is YSYEKL. The CDR3 totals 14 residues. Worth noting for this clonotype: The antigen is not known.

The chain recombines TRBV4-1 with TRBJ2-1; D unresolved. Sequenced input: blood. The clonotype originates from a man aged 18 to 30 in good health. CDR3 sequence (DNA): TGCGCCAGCAGCCAAGAAGAAGGTCAGAATGAGCAGTTCTTC. Protein: CASSQEEGQNEQFF.